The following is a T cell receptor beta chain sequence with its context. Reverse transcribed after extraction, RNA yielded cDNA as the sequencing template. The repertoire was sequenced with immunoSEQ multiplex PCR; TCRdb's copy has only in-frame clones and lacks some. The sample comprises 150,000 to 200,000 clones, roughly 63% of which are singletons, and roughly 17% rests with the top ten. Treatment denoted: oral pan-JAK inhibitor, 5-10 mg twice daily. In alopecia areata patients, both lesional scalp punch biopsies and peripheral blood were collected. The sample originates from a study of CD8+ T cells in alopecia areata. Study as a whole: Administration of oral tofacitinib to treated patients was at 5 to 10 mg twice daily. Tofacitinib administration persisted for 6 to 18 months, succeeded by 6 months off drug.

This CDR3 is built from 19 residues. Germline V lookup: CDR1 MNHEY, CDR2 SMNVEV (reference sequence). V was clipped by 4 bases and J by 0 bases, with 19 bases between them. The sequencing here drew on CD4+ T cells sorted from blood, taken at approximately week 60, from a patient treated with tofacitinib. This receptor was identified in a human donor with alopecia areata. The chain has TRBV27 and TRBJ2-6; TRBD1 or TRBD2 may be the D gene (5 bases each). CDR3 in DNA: TGTGCCAGCAGTTCCGTTATAGGGCAGGGACGCTCTGGGGCCAACGTCCTGACTTTC. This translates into CASSSVIGQGRSGANVLTF.